This T cell receptor (beta chain) came from a study of shared clonotypes between healthy human individuals. It was CD45RO-negative cells, positively selected for CCR7, that made up naive CD8 cells, with terminally differentiated effector memory CD45RA+ cells excluded. Per germline, CDR1 LNHDA and CDR2 SQIVND (reference sequence). The CDR3 length is 13 residues. The V and J ends lost 5 bases and 0 bases respectively, with 8 bases between them. Profiling relied on immunoSEQ multiplex PCR, and the TCRdb table lists in-frame clones only, not all of them. The data show some 2.1 million clones, 80% to 95% seen once.

The clonotype comes from a man between 18 and 29 years old in good health. Some clones in this sample may be carry-over from other donors' samples. The specimen was naive CD8+ T cells from PBMCs. The rearrangement uses TRBV19 and TRBJ2-7; D not resolved. The CDR3 here is CASSPSASYEQYF. DNA for the CDR3: TGTGCCAGTAGTCCGAGTGCCTCCTACGAGCAGTACTTC.